What follows is one T cell receptor beta chain and its context. The source of the sample is a study of T cell changes during pregnancy in multiple sclerosis. Profiled with immunoSEQ multiplex PCR; TCRdb holds only in-frame clones, not every one. The sample consists of around 69,000 clones, around 90% of them appearing once. The CDR3 covers 16 residues. V lost 8 bases to trimming and J lost 4 bases; unmatched junction nucleotides: 13. V is TRBV6-7 and J is TRBJ1-2; 10 positions match TRBD1. TRBV6-7 is recorded as an ORF, its role being uncertain. The receptor comes from a female donor in good health, enrolled as a control in a pregnancy study. The sequenced sample was peripheral blood, obtained in the second trimester of pregnancy. The CDR3 region has the DNA TGTGCCAGCCTAGGGACAGGGGTACGTTCTAGCTATGGCTACACCTTC. Translated, it gives CASLGTGVRSSYGYTF.